This TCR beta chain was documented in a study of cytomegalovirus exposure and HLA in healthy donors. Assay used: immunoSEQ multiplex PCR; TCRdb lists only in-frame clones, some missing. The data show 85,000 to 95,000 clones, 95% to 98% seen once. Germline CDR1 reads SGHNT; CDR2 reads YENEEA. CDR3 length: 16 residues. V lost 4 bases to trimming and J lost 6 bases; unmatched junction nucleotides: 9. Donors came from a validation cohort of 95 to 150 subjects, distinct from the first 666-subject cohort. This sequence was found in a young man in good health and CMV-seronegative. Sequenced: PBMCs. The chain uses TRBV11-3 and TRBJ2-1; 10 bases align to TRBD2. The CDR3 nucleotides read TGTGCCAGCAGCTCCCCGTGGACTAGCGGTCCCAATGAGCAGTTCTTC. It translates to CASSSPWTSGPNEQFF.